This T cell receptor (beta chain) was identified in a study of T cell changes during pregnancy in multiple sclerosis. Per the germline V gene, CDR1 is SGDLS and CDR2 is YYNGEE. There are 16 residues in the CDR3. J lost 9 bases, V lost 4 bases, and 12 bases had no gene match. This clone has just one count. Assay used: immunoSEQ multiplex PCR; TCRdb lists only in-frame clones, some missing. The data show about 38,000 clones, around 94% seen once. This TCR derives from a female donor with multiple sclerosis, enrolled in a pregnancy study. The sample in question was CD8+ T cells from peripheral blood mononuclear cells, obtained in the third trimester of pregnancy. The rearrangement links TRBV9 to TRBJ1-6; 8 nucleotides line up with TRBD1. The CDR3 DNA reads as TGTGCCAGCAGCCCCCGGACAGGGACCGGCGGTTCACCCCTCCACTTT. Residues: CASSPRTGTGGSPLHF.